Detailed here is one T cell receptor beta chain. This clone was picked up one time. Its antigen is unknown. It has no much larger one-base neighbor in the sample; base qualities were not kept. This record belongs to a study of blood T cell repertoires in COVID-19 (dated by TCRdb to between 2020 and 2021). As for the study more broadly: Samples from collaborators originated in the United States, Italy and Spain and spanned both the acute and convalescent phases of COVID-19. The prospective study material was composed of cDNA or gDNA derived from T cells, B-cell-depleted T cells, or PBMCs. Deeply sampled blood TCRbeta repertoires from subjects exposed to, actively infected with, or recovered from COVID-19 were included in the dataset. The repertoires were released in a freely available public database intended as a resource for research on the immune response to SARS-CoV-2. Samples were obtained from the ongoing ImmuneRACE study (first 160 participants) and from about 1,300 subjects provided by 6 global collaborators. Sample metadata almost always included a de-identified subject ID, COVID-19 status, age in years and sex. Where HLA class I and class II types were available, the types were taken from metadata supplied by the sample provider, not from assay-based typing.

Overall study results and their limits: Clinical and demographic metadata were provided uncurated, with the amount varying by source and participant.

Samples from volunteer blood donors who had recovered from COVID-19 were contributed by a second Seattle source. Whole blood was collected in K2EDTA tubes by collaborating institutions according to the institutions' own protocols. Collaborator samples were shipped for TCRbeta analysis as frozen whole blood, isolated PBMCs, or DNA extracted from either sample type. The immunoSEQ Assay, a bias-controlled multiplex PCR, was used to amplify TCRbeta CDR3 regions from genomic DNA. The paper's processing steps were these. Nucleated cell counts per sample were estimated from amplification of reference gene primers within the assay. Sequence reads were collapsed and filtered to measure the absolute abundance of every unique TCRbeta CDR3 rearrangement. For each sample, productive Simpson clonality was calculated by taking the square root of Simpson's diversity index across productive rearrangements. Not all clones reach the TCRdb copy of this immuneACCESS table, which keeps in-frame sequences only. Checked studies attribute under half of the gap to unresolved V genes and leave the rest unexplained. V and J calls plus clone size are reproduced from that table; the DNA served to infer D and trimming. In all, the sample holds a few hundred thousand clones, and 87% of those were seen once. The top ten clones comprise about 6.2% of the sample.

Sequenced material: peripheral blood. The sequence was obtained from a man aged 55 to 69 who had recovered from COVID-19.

The CDR3 here reads CASSSVAEAFF. The bases read TGTGCCAGCAGTTCCGTCGCTGAAGCTTTCTTT. The rearranged chain carries TRBV28 and TRBJ1-1; no D gene can be assigned with confidence. Based on the germline V gene, the CDR1 and CDR2 sequences are MDHEN and SYDVKM. V gives up 4 bases and J gives up 6 bases, and the segment between their germline ends measures 6 bases. There are 11 amino acids in the CDR3, from cysteine to phenylalanine inclusive. The DNA shown is the 33-base CDR3, in frame from base 1.